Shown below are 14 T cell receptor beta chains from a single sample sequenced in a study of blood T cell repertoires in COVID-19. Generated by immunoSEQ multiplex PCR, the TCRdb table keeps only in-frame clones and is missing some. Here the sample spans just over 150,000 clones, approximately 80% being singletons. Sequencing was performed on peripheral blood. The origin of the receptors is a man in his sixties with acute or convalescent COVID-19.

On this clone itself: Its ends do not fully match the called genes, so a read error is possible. In DNA form, the CDR3 reads TGTGCCAGCTCAGGAAGGACAGGGTTGATGTTC. This codes for CASSGRTGLMF. The chain carries TRBV18 and TRBJ2-7; TRBD1 matches at 8 bases. CDR1 KGHSH and CDR2 LQKENI come from the germline V gene. The CDR3 contains 11 residues.

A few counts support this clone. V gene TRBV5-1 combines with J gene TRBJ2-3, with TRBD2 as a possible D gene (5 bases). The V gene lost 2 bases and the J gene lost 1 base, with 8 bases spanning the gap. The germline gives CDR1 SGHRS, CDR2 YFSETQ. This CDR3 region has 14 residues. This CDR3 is CASSFGGGTDTQYF. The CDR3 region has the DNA TGCGCCAGCAGCTTTGGAGGAGGCACAGATACGCAGTATTTT. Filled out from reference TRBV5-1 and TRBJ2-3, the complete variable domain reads KAGVTQTPRYLIKTRGQQVTLSCSPISGHRSVSWYQQTPGQGLQFLFEYFSETQRNKGNFPGRFSGRQFSNSRSEMNVSTLELGDSALYLCASSFGGGTDTQYFGPGTRLTVL.

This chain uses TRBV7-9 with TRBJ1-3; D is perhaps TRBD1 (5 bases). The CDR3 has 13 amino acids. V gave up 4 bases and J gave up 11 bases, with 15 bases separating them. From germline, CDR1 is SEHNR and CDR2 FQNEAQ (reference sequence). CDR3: CASSSPVGGAIYF. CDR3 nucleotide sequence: TGTGCCAGCAGCTCGCCCGTCGGAGGGGCCATATATTTT.

CDR3 coding DNA: TGTGCCAGCAGCGTTTGGGACAGCAACACCGGGGAGCTGTTTTTT. This translates into CASSVWDSNTGELFF. This chain connects TRBV9 to TRBJ2-2; 7 nucleotides align to TRBD1. V dropped 2 bases and J dropped 2; count of bases not matched to a gene: 3. The CDR3 runs to 15 residues. The germline gives CDR1 SGDLS, CDR2 YYNGEE.

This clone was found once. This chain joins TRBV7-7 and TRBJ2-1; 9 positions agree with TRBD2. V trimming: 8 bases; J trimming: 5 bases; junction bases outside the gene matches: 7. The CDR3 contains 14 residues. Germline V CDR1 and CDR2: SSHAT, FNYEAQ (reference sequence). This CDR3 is CASSLSGGNNEQFF. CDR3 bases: TGTGCCAGCTCGTTGAGCGGGGGGAACAATGAGCAGTTCTTC.

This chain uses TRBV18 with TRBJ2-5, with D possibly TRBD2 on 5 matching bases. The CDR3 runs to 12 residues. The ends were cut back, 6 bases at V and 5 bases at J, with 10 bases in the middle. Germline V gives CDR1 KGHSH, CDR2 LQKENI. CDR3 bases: TGTGCCAGCTCCCCCCCGGGGGAGACCCAGTACTTC. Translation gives CASSPPGETQYF.

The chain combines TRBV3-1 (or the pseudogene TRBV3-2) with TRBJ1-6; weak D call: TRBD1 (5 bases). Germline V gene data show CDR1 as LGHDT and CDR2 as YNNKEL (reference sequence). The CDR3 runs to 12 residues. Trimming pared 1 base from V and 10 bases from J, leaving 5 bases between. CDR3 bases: TGTGCCAGCAGCCAAGGGGGCTCACCCCTCCACTTT. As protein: CASSQGGSPLHF.

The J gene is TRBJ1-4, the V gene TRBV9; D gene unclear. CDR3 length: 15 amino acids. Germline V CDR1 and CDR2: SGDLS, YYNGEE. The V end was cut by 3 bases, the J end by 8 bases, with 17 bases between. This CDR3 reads CASSASTGFEEKLFF. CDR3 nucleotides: TGTGCCAGCAGCGCGAGTACCGGGTTCGAGGAAAAACTGTTTTTT.

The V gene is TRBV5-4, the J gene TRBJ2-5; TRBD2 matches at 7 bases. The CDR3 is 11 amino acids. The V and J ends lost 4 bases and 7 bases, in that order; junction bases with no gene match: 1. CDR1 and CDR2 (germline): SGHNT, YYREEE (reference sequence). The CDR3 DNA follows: TGTGCCAGCAGCCCGGGGGGGACCCAGTACTTC. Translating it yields CASSPGGTQYF.

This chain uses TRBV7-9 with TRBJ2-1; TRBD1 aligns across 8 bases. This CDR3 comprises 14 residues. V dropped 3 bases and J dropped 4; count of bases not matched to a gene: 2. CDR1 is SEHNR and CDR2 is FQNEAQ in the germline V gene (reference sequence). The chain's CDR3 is CASSFRTGYNEQFF. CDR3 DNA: TGTGCCAGCAGCTTTCGGACAGGGTACAATGAGCAGTTCTTC. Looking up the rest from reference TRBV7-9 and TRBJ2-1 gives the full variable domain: DTGVSQNPRHKITKRGQNVTFRCDPISEHNRLYWYRQTLGQGPEFLTYFQNEAQLEKSRLLSDRFSAERPKGSFSTLEIQRTEQGDSAMYLCASSFRTGYNEQFFGPGTRLTVL.

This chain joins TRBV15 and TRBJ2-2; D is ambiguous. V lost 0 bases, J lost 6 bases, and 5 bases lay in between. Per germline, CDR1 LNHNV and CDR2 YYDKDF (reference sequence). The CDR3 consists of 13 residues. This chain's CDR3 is CATSRDPPGELFF. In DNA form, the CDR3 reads TGTGCCACCAGCAGAGATCCTCCCGGGGAGCTGTTTTTT.

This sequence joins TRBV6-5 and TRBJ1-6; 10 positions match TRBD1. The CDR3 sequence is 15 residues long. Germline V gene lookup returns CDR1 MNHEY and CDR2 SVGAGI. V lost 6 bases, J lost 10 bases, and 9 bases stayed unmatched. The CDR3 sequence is CASRPRDRGASPLHF. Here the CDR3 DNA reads TGTGCCAGCAGGCCCCGGGACAGGGGTGCATCACCCCTCCACTTT.

The CDR3 region is CASSRDRGDYGYTF. CDR3 sequence (DNA): TGTGCCAGCAGCCGGGACAGGGGGGACTATGGCTACACCTTC. The chain couples TRBV5-4 to TRBJ1-2; 11 bases map to TRBD1. Germline V lookup: CDR1 SGHNT, CDR2 YYREEE (reference sequence). After removal of 4 bases from V and 3 bases from J, the junction contained 2 bases not matched to a gene. The CDR3 is 14 residues long.

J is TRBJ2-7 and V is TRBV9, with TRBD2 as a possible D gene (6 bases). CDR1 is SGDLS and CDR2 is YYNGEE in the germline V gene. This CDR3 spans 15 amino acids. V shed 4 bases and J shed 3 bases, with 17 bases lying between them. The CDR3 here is CASSPGDGRYYEQYF. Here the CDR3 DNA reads TGTGCCAGCAGCCCGGGGGACGGGAGATACTACGAGCAGTACTTC.